This T cell receptor beta chain was sequenced during a study of human T cells and chemical hapten exposure. Regarding the study as a whole: There were significantly more large CDR3 similarity clusters among expanded TCRs than among controls.

TCRdb passed the RACE reads through MiXCR, listing each CDR3 protein once. The table shows 75,000 to 90,000 distinct CDR3 sequences, with around 7.8% occurring only once. Described time point: patch test 1, 2 weeks after DPC sensitization. Treatment denoted: therapeutic diphenylcyclopropenone sensitization with weekly scalp DPC. This clonotype has ten or more counts. Its antigen remains unidentified. This specimen was whole blood, taken in connection with sensitization to the hapten diphenylcyclopropenone (DPC). This clonotype was sampled from a woman between 25 and 40 years old with alopecia areata. Some clones in this sample may be carry-over from other donors' samples.

The CDR3: CASSFSPLAGGETQYF. CDR3 DNA sequence: TGTGCCAGCAGTTTCTCACCCCTAGCGGGGGGAGAGACCCAGTACTTC. The genes are TRBV12-3 or TRBV12-4 and TRBJ2-5; the match to TRBD2 covers 11 bases. The J segment lost 4 bases and the V segment lost 3 bases, leaving 7 bases of the junction unmatched. The CDR3 runs to 16 residues.